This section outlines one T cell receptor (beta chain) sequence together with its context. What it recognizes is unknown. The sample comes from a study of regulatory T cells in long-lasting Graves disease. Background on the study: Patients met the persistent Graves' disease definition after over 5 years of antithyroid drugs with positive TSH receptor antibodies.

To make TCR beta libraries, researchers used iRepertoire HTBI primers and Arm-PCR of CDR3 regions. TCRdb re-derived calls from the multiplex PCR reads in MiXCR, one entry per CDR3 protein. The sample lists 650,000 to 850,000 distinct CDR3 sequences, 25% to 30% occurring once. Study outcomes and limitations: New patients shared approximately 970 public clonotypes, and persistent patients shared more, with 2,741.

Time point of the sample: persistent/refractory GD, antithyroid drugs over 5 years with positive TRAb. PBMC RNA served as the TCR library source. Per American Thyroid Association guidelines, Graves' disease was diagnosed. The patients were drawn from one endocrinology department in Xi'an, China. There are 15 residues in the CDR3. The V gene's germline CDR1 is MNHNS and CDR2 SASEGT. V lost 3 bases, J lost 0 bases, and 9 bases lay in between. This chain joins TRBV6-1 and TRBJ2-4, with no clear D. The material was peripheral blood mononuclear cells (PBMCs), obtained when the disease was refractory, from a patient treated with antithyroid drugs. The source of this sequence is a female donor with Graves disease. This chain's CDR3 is CASSESGLAKNIQYF. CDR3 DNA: TGTGCCAGCAGTGAGTCTGGGCTAGCCAAAAACATTCAGTACTTC.